This paragraph reports one TCR beta chain. The antigen is not known. Then a second PCR, running roughly 6 to 11 cycles, was carried out with a sample-barcoded 5' primer and a J-beta primer mix. Each CDR3 protein is one row after TCRdb ran MiXCR on the 5' RACE reads. The table records more than 650,000 distinct CDR3 sequences, about a fifth of them present only once. Trimming took 6 bases from V and 5 from J, leaving 16 bases between them. Germline CDR1 MGHDK, CDR2 SYGVNS. This CDR3 has 14 residues. The data derive from a study of blood T cells in healthy people across ages. Broader study findings: Older age coincided with a roughly linear decline in TCR beta diversity per million T cells.

The rearrangement joins TRBV25-1 to TRBJ2-5; possible D gene TRBD1, 6 bases. This receptor was taken from a man between 65 and 80 years old in good health. The specimen was blood. CDR3: CASSPGQTGETQYF. The DNA for the CDR3 is TGTGCCAGCAGCCCGGGACAAACAGGGGAGACCCAGTACTTC.